What follows are 17 T cell receptor beta chains derived from one specimen sequenced in a study of blood T cell repertoires in COVID-19. Data came from immunoSEQ multiplex PCR; TCRdb stores just in-frame clones and leaves some out. This table holds 200,000 to 300,000 clones, around 90% found once. Sample: peripheral blood. These TCRs come from a woman between 40 and 55 years old with acute or convalescent COVID-19.

This chain connects TRBV6-6 to TRBJ2-4; 8 bases are shared with TRBD2. Germline V gene sequence: CDR1 MNHNY, CDR2 SVGAGI (reference sequence). The CDR3 loop spans 11 amino acids. The ends lost 8 bases at V and 16 bases at J; junction bases unmatched: 10. The CDR3 protein is CASSQRGGHYF. The CDR3 coding sequence is TGTGCCAGCTCCCAACGGGGGGGCCATTACTTC.

The V call is TRBV2, the J call TRBJ1-1, with D unresolved. V was pared by 6 bases and J by 3 bases, with 5 bases between. The CDR3 contains 11 residues. Germline V gene sequence: CDR1 SNHLY, CDR2 FYNNEI. The CDR3, as DNA: TGTGCCAGCAGCCGTCACACTGAAGCTTTCTTT. Amino acids: CASSRHTEAFF.

This clone was seen once. V gene TRBV27 combines with J gene TRBJ2-3; a possible D gene is TRBD2 (5 bases). The CDR3 spans 12 residues. Germline CDR1 and CDR2: MNHEY and SMNVEV (reference sequence). V dropped 4 bases and J dropped 6 bases, with 8 bases sitting between them. CDR3 sequence reads: CASSYTGDTQYF. CDR3 sequence (DNA): TGTGCCAGCAGTTACACGGGGGATACGCAGTATTTT.

This chain uses TRBV7-8 with TRBJ2-7; TRBD2 matches 14 bases. CDR3 length equals 17 residues. V gave up 5 bases and J gave up 0 bases; unmatched junction bases: 6. CDR1 and CDR2 from the germline V gene are SGHVS and FQNEAQ. CDR3 bases: TGTGCCAGCAGCCCGGGACTAGCGGGGGACCTCTCCTACGAGCAGTACGTC. Translated, it gives CASSPGLAGDLSYEQYV.

This clone was detected only a few times. The chain has TRBV2 and TRBJ2-2; perhaps TRBD1 as D (6 bases). The V gene lost 7 bases and the J gene lost 5 bases, with 11 bases spanning the gap. Per germline, CDR1 SNHLY and CDR2 FYNNEI. This CDR3 is built from 13 residues. This CDR3 is CASNREQTGELFF. DNA for the CDR3: TGTGCCAGCAACAGGGAGCAAACCGGGGAGCTGTTTTTT. The whole variable domain, filled in from reference TRBV2 and TRBJ2-2, reads EPEVTQTPSHQVTQMGQEVILRCVPISNHLYFYWYRQILGQKVEFLVSFYNNEISEKSEIFDDQFSVERPDGSNFTLKIRSTKLEDSAMYFCASNREQTGELFFGEGSRLTVL.

The CDR3 protein is CASRGGQVTYNSPLHF. The CDR3 DNA reads TGTGCCAGTAGAGGGGGACAGGTGACCTATAATTCACCCCTCCACTTT. The chain links TRBV19 to TRBJ1-6; 8 nucleotides align to TRBD1. Germline values: CDR1 LNHDA, CDR2 SQIVND (reference sequence). V dropped 6 bases and J dropped 2; count of bases not matched to a gene: 6. This CDR3 has 16 amino acids.

The count of this clone is one. V usage is TRBV6-5 and J usage is TRBJ2-7; perhaps TRBD2 as D (6 bases). There are 13 residues in the CDR3. CDR1 is MNHEY and CDR2 is SVGAGI in the germline V gene. Trimming removed 2 bases at V and 5 bases at J, with 10 bases between. The CDR3 spells CASSYNGGDEQYV. DNA of the CDR3: TGTGCCAGCAGTTACAATGGAGGGGACGAGCAGTACGTC.

This clone was seen a handful of times. The rearrangement links TRBV21-1 to TRBJ1-1. TRBV21-1 is shown as a pseudogene. The length of the CDR3 is 14 residues. CDR3 sequence (DNA): TGTGCCACCCGCACGAGGGCCGGGGACACTGAAGCTTTCTTT. This gives the protein CATRTRAGDTEAFF.

The V gene is TRBV9, the J gene TRBJ1-4, with TRBD1 identical over 9 bases. Germline CDR1 reads SGDLS; CDR2 reads YYNGEE. CDR3 size: 16 residues. V dropped 2 bases and J dropped 3; count of bases not matched to a gene: 5. The CDR3 sequence: CASSVTGGAANEKLFF. In nucleotides, the CDR3 is TGTGCCAGCAGCGTTACAGGGGGCGCGGCTAATGAAAAACTGTTTTTT.

The CDR3 DNA reads as TGCGCCAGCAGTTCTGGACAGGTAGAGGATGGCTACACCTTC. It encodes CASSSGQVEDGYTF. The chain joins TRBV10-2 to TRBJ1-2; 7 bases match TRBD1. Germline V gene lookup returns CDR1 WSHSY and CDR2 SAAADI. The CDR3 loop spans 14 amino acids. V lost 5 bases, J lost 6 bases, and 9 bases stayed unmatched.

The rearrangement uses TRBV4-1 and TRBJ2-2; TRBD1 is a possible D gene (6 bases). Germline CDR1 MGHRA, CDR2 YSYEKL. V was cut by 7 bases and J by 1 base, with 16 bases left in between. The CDR3 has 16 amino acids. This CDR3 reads CASNRMGTLNTGELFF. CDR3 sequence (DNA): TGCGCCAGCAACCGTATGGGGACATTGAACACCGGGGAGCTGTTTTTT.

J is TRBJ2-3 and V is TRBV9; TRBD1 is a possible D gene (5 bases). This CDR3 has 15 residues. V was shortened by 0 bases and J by 1 base, with 9 bases between the two germline ends. The germline V gene encodes CDR1 SGDLS and CDR2 YYNGEE. The CDR3 sequence is CASSVGVGRTDTQYF. For the CDR3, the DNA is TGTGCCAGCAGCGTAGGGGTGGGGCGCACAGATACGCAGTATTTT.

CDR3 sequence reads: CASSPGIASTDTQYF. CDR3 bases: TGTGCCAGCAGCCCCGGGATCGCTAGCACAGATACGCAGTATTTT. The chain carries TRBV7-2 and TRBJ2-3; the D gene is possibly TRBD2 (5 bases). This CDR3 comprises 15 residues. Germline V gene data show CDR1 as SGHTA and CDR2 as FQGNSA. V was cut by 5 bases and J by 0 bases, with 12 bases left in between.

The chain couples TRBV4-1 to TRBJ2-1; the match to TRBD2 covers 9 bases. The trim removed 3 bases at V and 5 bases at J, leaving 11 bases unmatched. Germline CDR1 is MGHRA and CDR2 is YSYEKL. This CDR3 comprises 17 residues. CDR3 in DNA: TGCGCCAGCAGCCACCCCTGGAAGCGGGGGGCGGACAATGAGCAGTTCTTC. This translates into CASSHPWKRGADNEQFF.

This clone was seen a handful of times. The genes are TRBV19 and TRBJ1-2; 11 nucleotides agree with TRBD1. The trim removed 7 bases at V and 7 bases at J, leaving 8 bases unmatched. Germline assignment: CDR1 LNHDA and CDR2 SQIVND (reference sequence). The CDR3 totals 14 residues. This chain's CDR3 is CASTPDRGLGGYTF. The DNA for the CDR3 is TGTGCCAGTACTCCGGACAGGGGGCTAGGTGGCTACACCTTC.

This clone was seen a single time. The chain combines TRBV4-1 with TRBJ2-2, with no clear D. CDR1 is MGHRA, CDR2 YSYEKL, per germline. Deletions cut 1 base from V and 3 bases from J, with 9 bases between. The CDR3 runs 15 residues. CDR3 residues: CASSQVVKHTGELFF. CDR3 nucleotide sequence: TGCGCCAGCAGCCAAGTAGTCAAACACACCGGGGAGCTGTTTTTT.

The V call is TRBV6-5, the J call TRBJ1-5; TRBD1 is a possible D gene (6 bases). V shed 5 bases and J shed 9 bases, with 20 bases lying between them. This CDR3 contains 15 residues. Germline CDR1 and CDR2: MNHEY and SVGAGI. The CDR3 is CASSRTGDISTPQHF. The CDR3, as DNA: TGTGCCAGCAGTCGCACTGGGGACATTTCCACGCCCCAGCATTTT.